The 19 T cell receptor beta chains below were found in one sample sequenced in a study of shared clonotypes between healthy human individuals. The repertoire was sequenced with immunoSEQ multiplex PCR; TCRdb's copy has only in-frame clones and lacks some. Here the sample spans around 2.5 million clones, 93% being singletons. The sample was naive CD4+ T cells from PBMCs. Noted subset: CD45RA+ positively selected. The receptors come from a man younger than 35 in good health. Some clones in this sample may be carry-over from other donors' samples.

The rearrangement links TRBV7-3 to TRBJ2-5; D gene unclear. The CDR3 runs to 13 residues. V was clipped by 2 bases and J by 4 bases, with 8 bases between them. Per germline, CDR1 SGHTA and CDR2 FQGTGA. The CDR3 region has the DNA TGTGCCAGCAGCTTAGCGATTGGAGAGACCCAGTACTTC. Residues: CASSLAIGETQYF.

This chain uses TRBV4-1 with TRBJ1-2; D remains ambiguous. The germline V gene has CDR1 MGHRA and CDR2 YSYEKL. The CDR3 spans 16 residues. V was cut by 1 base and J by 7 bases, with 19 bases left in between. The CDR3 loop reads CASSQVWKEGSSGYTF. DNA for the CDR3: TGCGCCAGCAGCCAAGTCTGGAAGGAGGGTTCCAGTGGCTACACCTTC.

This chain uses TRBV7-9 with TRBJ2-7, with 7 bases lining up with TRBD1. Germline V gene data show CDR1 as SEHNR and CDR2 as FQNEAQ (reference sequence). Trimming cost V 5 bases and J 2 bases; bases outside gene matches: 6. The CDR3 spans 14 residues. DNA of the CDR3: TGTGCCAGCAGCCGGCAGGGGGTCACCTACGAGCAGTACTTC. It translates to CASSRQGVTYEQYF.

This chain connects TRBV7-9 to TRBJ2-3, with 14 positions matching TRBD2. The CDR3 is 17 amino acids. V was clipped by 5 bases and J by 5 bases; unmatched bases: 9. Per germline, CDR1 SEHNR and CDR2 FQNEAQ (reference sequence). CDR3 DNA sequence: TGTGCCAGCAGCCTAGGGACTAGCGGGAGCGGTGAAGATACGCAGTATTTT. It codes for CASSLGTSGSGEDTQYF.

The rearrangement uses TRBV6-5 and TRBJ2-5; D unclear. Germline V gives CDR1 MNHEY, CDR2 SVGAGI. Between the trimmed V and J ends, which lost 7 bases and 7 bases, there was a span of 13 bases. This CDR3 comprises 12 residues. CDR3 nucleotides: TGTGCCAGCATAACGCCACCCGGGACCCAGTACTTC. Translating gives CASITPPGTQYF.

Comment on this clone: The same CDR3 is also encoded by other DNA sequences in this sample. J is TRBJ1-2 and V is TRBV6-1; D unresolved. The CDR3 runs to 12 residues. Per the germline V gene, CDR1 is MNHNS and CDR2 is SASEGT. Trimming took 2 bases from V and 2 from J, leaving 3 bases between them. Here the CDR3 DNA reads TGTGCCAGCAGTGAACGGAACTATGGCTACACCTTC. Protein product: CASSERNYGYTF.

This rearrangement joins TRBV14 to TRBJ2-7; D gene unclear. The length of the CDR3 is 14 residues. Germline CDR1 is SGHDN and CDR2 is FVKESK. Trimming shortened V by 1 base and J by 10 bases, and 17 bases separated the two germline ends. The CDR3 is CASSQGSGVGPQYF. For the CDR3, the DNA is TGTGCCAGCAGCCAAGGGTCTGGGGTAGGCCCCCAGTACTTC.

The genes are TRBV28 and TRBJ1-4, with 7 bases identical to TRBD1. Losses at the gene ends were 5 bases for V and 8 bases for J; bases not matched to a gene: 11. The germline V gene has CDR1 MDHEN and CDR2 SYDVKM. This CDR3 contains 15 residues. CDR3 loop: CASSLRQGVREKLFF. The CDR3 coding sequence is TGTGCCAGCAGTCTCCGACAGGGTGTGAGAGAAAAACTGTTTTTT.

On this clone: This CDR3 is also generated by other DNA sequences in the sample. The chain is built from TRBV2 and TRBJ2-5; D remains unclear. This CDR3 has 11 residues. V was pared by 6 bases and J by 0 bases, with 2 bases between. Germline CDR1 reads SNHLY; CDR2 reads FYNNEI. CDR3 sequence reads: CASRYQETQYF. DNA of the CDR3: TGTGCCAGCAGATACCAAGAGACCCAGTACTTC.

The rearrangement links TRBV5-1 to TRBJ2-2; D not resolved. V shed 0 bases and J shed 0 bases, with 12 bases lying between them. CDR1 is SGHRS, CDR2 YFSETQ, per germline. The length of the CDR3 is 17 residues. This CDR3 is CASSLDPAKANTGELFF. CDR3 coding DNA: TGCGCCAGCAGCTTGGATCCGGCGAAAGCGAACACCGGGGAGCTGTTTTTT.

The rearrangement uses TRBV29-1 and TRBJ1-3; D not certain. Germline V lookup: CDR1 SQVTM, CDR2 ANQGSEA. The CDR3 sequence is 13 residues long. V was clipped by 5 bases and J by 2 bases, with 10 bases between them. This CDR3 is CSVSEPPGNTIYF. Written as DNA, the CDR3 is TGCAGCGTTTCAGAACCTCCTGGAAACACCATATATTTT.

The V gene is TRBV5-1, the J gene TRBJ2-1; 9 bases line up with TRBD2. The CDR3 runs 16 residues. V gave up 0 bases and J gave up 4 bases; unmatched junction bases: 5. The germline V gene has CDR1 SGHRS and CDR2 YFSETQ. CDR3 bases: TGCGCCAGCAGCTTGGCTGCGACTAGCGGTTACAATGAGCAGTTCTTC. Protein product: CASSLAATSGYNEQFF. Full variable domain (missing parts from reference TRBV5-1 and TRBJ2-1): KAGVTQTPRYLIKTRGQQVTLSCSPISGHRSVSWYQQTPGQGLQFLFEYFSETQRNKGNFPGRFSGRQFSNSRSEMNVSTLELGDSALYLCASSLAATSGYNEQFFGPGTRLTVL.

The rearrangement uses TRBV5-4 and TRBJ2-5, with 7 bases fitting TRBD1. The CDR3 is made up of 14 amino acids. Germline CDR1 reads SGHNT; CDR2 reads YYREEE (reference sequence). J gave up 4 bases and V 4 bases, and 7 bases lay outside the gene matches. The CDR3 region is CASSTQQGPETQYF. CDR3 bases: TGTGCCAGCAGCACCCAACAGGGGCCAGAGACCCAGTACTTC.

This clone occurred once. The chain combines TRBV7-9 with TRBJ1-1; perhaps TRBD1 as D (6 bases). Germline lookup yields CDR1 SEHNR and CDR2 FQNEAQ (reference sequence). The CDR3 extends over 15 amino acids. Deletions cut 5 bases from V and 4 bases from J, with 17 bases between. CDR3 bases: TGTGCCAGCAGCGTCTTGGGGGGCTGGGGCACTGAAGCTTTCTTT. It encodes CASSVLGGWGTEAFF.

The chain links TRBV28 to TRBJ2-5; 12 positions match TRBD2. Germline values: CDR1 MDHEN, CDR2 SYDVKM. Trimming at V came to 2 bases and at J to 5 bases, leaving 9 bases not matched to a gene. The CDR3 is 17 amino acids. CDR3 in DNA: TGTGCCAGCAGTTTACTGTCTAGCGGGAGGGCCGGCGAGACCCAGTACTTC. This gives the protein CASSLLSSGRAGETQYF.

Details on this clone: Other DNA sequences in the sample encode the same CDR3. The chain is built from TRBV28 and TRBJ1-3; the match to TRBD1 covers 7 bases. The V gene's germline CDR1 is MDHEN and CDR2 SYDVKM. Unmatched junction bases numbered 3, after V lost 4 bases and J lost 0 bases. This CDR3 has 15 amino acids. For the CDR3, the DNA is TGTGCCAGCAGTTCCTCAGGGGGCTCTGGAAACACCATATATTTT. Encoded protein: CASSSSGGSGNTIYF.

This chain connects TRBV19 to TRBJ2-2; 8 bases match TRBD1. V dropped 11 bases and J dropped 7; count of bases not matched to a gene: 9. The CDR3 has 13 amino acids. Germline-derived CDR1 and CDR2 are LNHDA and SQIVND (reference sequence). The DNA of the CDR3 is TGTGCCGGGAGGACAGGGTGGGGCGGGGAGCTGTTTTTT. Its protein product is CAGRTGWGGELFF.

The rearrangement links TRBV28 to TRBJ2-7, with a weak D call TRBD1 (5 bases). CDR1 and CDR2 (germline): MDHEN, SYDVKM. The V and J ends lost 5 bases and 4 bases respectively, with 12 bases between them. This CDR3 contains 13 residues. DNA of the CDR3: TGTGCCAGCAGTGGAAGGGGTGATTACGAGCAGTACTTC. Encoded protein: CASSGRGDYEQYF.

CDR3 nucleotides: TGTGCCAGTAGTCCTCGACAGGTAGCCTACGAGCAGTACTTC. Amino acid sequence: CASSPRQVAYEQYF. The chain recombines TRBV19 with TRBJ2-7; D may be TRBD1 (6 bases). V lost 5 bases and J 2 bases, leaving 13 bases between the germline ends. There are 14 residues in the CDR3. Germline-derived CDR1 and CDR2 are LNHDA and SQIVND (reference sequence).